This T cell receptor (beta chain) came from a study of vaccination and CD4 T cells after COVID-19. Study-level background: Stimulation of cells relied on overlapping spike peptides derived from SARS-CoV-2, HCoV-NL63, HCoV-OC43 and HCoV-229E.

Treatment in this sample: approximately nine-day PBMC culture with coronavirus spike peptide pools or control peptides (ViraFEST assay). Study results and limitations: The median number of SARS-CoV-2-reactive clonotypes increased from 21 to 38, a change that did not reach significance. There were relatively few convalescent patients studied, and there were no early post-infection timepoints.

The assay that was used to sequence DNA from cultured CD4+ T cells was the Oncomine TCR Beta short-read assay. Each CDR3 protein gets one entry after TCRdb re-called the PCR reads with MiXCR. The sample contains tens of thousands of distinct CDR3 sequences, 32% of which appear only once. V was trimmed by 8 bases and J by 4 bases, leaving 20 bases between them. From germline, CDR1 is MNHNS and CDR2 SASEGT. This CDR3 spans 15 amino acids. As to this clonotype: Antigen: not known.

The V and J genes are TRBV6-1 and TRBJ1-2; no reliable D call. The receptor's source is a human donor with COVID-19. Sequenced: cultured CD4+ T cells from blood. The CDR3 DNA reads TGTGCCAGCGGACGGGCCTCGCGTCTGGGCTATGGCTACACCTTC. Residues: CASGRASRLGYGYTF.